This T cell receptor beta chain was documented in a study of PD-L1 blockade in urothelial cancer. Produced via immunoSEQ multiplex PCR; TCRdb's table is partial and in-frame only. The profile shows just over 50,000 clones, around 79% of them singletons. Sample time point: pretreatment peripheral blood. Pretreatment and on-treatment samples were taken, numbering 1 to 8 per patient. This TCR derives from a man between 65 and 85 years old with urothelial cancer. The material was PBMCs, obtained around atezolizumab (anti-PD-L1) treatment.

CDR3 amino acids: CASSLASGSRGGQFF. In nucleotides, the CDR3 is TGCGCCAGCAGCCTGGCTAGCGGGAGTAGGGGGGGGCAGTTCTTC. This chain uses TRBV4-3 with TRBJ2-1; 10 bases line up with TRBD2. This CDR3 spans 15 amino acids. The germline gives CDR1 LGHNA, CDR2 YSLEER. The V and J ends lost 4 bases and 12 bases, in that order; junction bases with no gene match: 12.